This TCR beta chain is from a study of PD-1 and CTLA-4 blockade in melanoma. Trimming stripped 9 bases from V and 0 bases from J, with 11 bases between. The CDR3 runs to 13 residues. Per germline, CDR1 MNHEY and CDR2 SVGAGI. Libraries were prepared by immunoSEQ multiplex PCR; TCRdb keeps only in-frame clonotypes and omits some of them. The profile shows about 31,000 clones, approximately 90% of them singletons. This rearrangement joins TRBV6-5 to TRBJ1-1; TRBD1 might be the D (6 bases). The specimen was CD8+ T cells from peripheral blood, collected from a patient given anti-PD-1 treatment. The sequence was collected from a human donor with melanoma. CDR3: CASRQAVNTEAFF. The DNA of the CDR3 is TGTGCCAGTAGACAGGCCGTGAACACTGAAGCTTTCTTT.